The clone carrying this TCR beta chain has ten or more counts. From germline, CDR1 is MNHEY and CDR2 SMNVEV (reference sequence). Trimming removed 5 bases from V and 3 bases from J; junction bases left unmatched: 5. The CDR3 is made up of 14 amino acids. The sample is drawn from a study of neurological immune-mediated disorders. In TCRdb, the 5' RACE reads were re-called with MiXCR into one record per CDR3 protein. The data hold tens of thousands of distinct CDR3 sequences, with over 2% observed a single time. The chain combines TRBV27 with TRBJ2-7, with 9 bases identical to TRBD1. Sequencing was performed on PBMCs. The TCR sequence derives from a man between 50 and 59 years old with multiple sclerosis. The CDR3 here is CASSRGDRVYEQYF. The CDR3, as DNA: TGTGCCAGCAGTCGAGGGGACAGGGTCTACGAGCAGTACTTC.